These T cell receptor beta chains were read from a single sample in a study of beta chain features in type 1 diabetes. Clones were read by immunoSEQ multiplex PCR, and TCRdb kept only the in-frame ones, dropping some. The sample includes around 140,000 clones, around 10% of them seen just once. Sequencing was carried out using central memory CD4+ T cells from blood. These receptors were obtained from a man younger than 40 with type 1 diabetes. CDR3s include the opening cysteine and the closing phenylalanine or tryptophan. The order of the fields is V gene, J gene, clone size, D gene, CDR3 DNA, CDR3 protein. The D gene is left open where the match is weak. Some rows have no size entry. The others give once, few or many, or a class for an expanded clone.

v_gene: TRBV4-3; j_gene: TRBJ1-5; abundance: NA; d_gene: NA; CDR3nt: TGCGCCAGCAGCCAAGATGCGCAGGGGAATCAGCCCCAGCATTTT; CDR3aa: CASSQDAQGNQPQHF
v_gene: TRBV29-1; j_gene: TRBJ2-1; abundance: few; d_gene: NA; CDR3nt: TGCAGCGTTGCAGGAGGGGAGAGCTCCTACAATGAGCAGTTCTTC; CDR3aa: CSVAGGESSYNEQFF
v_gene: TRBV28; j_gene: TRBJ2-1; abundance: NA; d_gene: NA; CDR3nt: TGTGCCAGTTGCAGGGATTCCTACAATGAGCAGTTCTTC; CDR3aa: CASCRDSYNEQFF
v_gene: TRBV25-1; j_gene: TRBJ2-5; abundance: NA; d_gene: NA; CDR3nt: TGTGCCAGCAGTGAAAGGGGGGGACAAGAGACCCAGTACTTC; CDR3aa: CASSERGGQETQYF
v_gene: TRBV28; j_gene: TRBJ2-7; abundance: NA; d_gene: NA; CDR3nt: TGTGCCAGCAGTTTCGGCTACGAGCAGTACTTC; CDR3aa: CASSFGYEQYF
v_gene: TRBV28; j_gene: TRBJ2-6; abundance: few; d_gene: NA; CDR3nt: TGTGCCAGTAAAGGGGCGGGGGCCTTCTCTGGGGCCAACGTCCTGACTTTC; CDR3aa: CASKGAGAFSGANVLTF
v_gene: TRBV2; j_gene: TRBJ2-3; abundance: many; d_gene: TRBD1; CDR3nt: TGTGCCAGCAGCCCCGGGACAGGCCTCACAGATACGCAGTATTTT; CDR3aa: CASSPGTGLTDTQYF
v_gene: TRBV4-3; j_gene: TRBJ2-3; abundance: few; d_gene: TRBD1; CDR3nt: TGCGCCAGCAGCCAAGACCTCGGACAGGGCTGGAATACGCAGTATTTT; CDR3aa: CASSQDLGQGWNTQYF
v_gene: TRBV7-3; j_gene: TRBJ2-3; abundance: few; d_gene: NA; CDR3nt: TGTGCCAGCAGCCCCAGCCGGGGGGCCACAGATACGCAGTATTTT; CDR3aa: CASSPSRGATDTQYF
v_gene: TRBV19; j_gene: TRBJ2-2; abundance: NA; d_gene: NA; CDR3nt: TGTGCCAGTCGAGGGTGGGCCGGCACCGGGGAGCTGTTTTTT; CDR3aa: CASRGWAGTGELFF
v_gene: TRBV9; j_gene: TRBJ2-3; abundance: NA; d_gene: NA; CDR3nt: TGTGCCAGCAGCGTAGATATGTCTAGCACAGATACGCAGTATTTT; CDR3aa: CASSVDMSSTDTQYF
v_gene: TRBV29-1; j_gene: TRBJ2-3; abundance: few; d_gene: TRBD1; CDR3nt: TGCAGCGTGGACAGGGGGGGTACAGATACGCAGTATTTT; CDR3aa: CSVDRGGTDTQYF
v_gene: TRBV11-2; j_gene: TRBJ2-5; abundance: NA; d_gene: NA; CDR3nt: TGTGCCAGCAGCTTAGGTCCGGGACATGGGACCCAGAAGACCCAGTACTTC; CDR3aa: CASSLGPGHGTQKTQYF
v_gene: TRBV2; j_gene: TRBJ2-7; abundance: few; d_gene: TRBD1; CDR3nt: TGTGCCAGCAGTCCGGGACAGGGGGTGTACGAGCAGTACTTC; CDR3aa: CASSPGQGVYEQYF
v_gene: TRBV7-2; j_gene: TRBJ2-7; abundance: few; d_gene: NA; CDR3nt: TGTGCCAGCAGTAATCAGGGGCAGGAGAAGCAGTACTTC; CDR3aa: CASSNQGQEKQYF